Given below is one TCR beta chain in context. These data come from a study of blood T cell repertoires in COVID-19. This CDR3 is 14 amino acids long. V lost 3 bases to trimming and J lost 3 bases, with 10 bases between them. Germline assignment: CDR1 MNHEY and CDR2 SMNVEV (reference sequence). Sequencing used immunoSEQ multiplex PCR; TCRdb keeps in-frame clones, though not all of them. In the table there are approximately 150,000 clones, around 82% of which are singletons. Donors were grouped by their self-reported clinical history. The sequenced sample consisted of PBMCs or T cells enriched from blood (not recorded which). The sequence was collected from a man between 40 and 49 years old who had recovered from COVID-19. The chain joins TRBV27 to TRBJ2-3; D perhaps matches TRBD2 (5 bases). CDR3 protein: CASSLVRRTDTQYF. In DNA form, the CDR3 reads TGTGCCAGCAGTTTGGTCCGGAGGACAGATACGCAGTATTTT.